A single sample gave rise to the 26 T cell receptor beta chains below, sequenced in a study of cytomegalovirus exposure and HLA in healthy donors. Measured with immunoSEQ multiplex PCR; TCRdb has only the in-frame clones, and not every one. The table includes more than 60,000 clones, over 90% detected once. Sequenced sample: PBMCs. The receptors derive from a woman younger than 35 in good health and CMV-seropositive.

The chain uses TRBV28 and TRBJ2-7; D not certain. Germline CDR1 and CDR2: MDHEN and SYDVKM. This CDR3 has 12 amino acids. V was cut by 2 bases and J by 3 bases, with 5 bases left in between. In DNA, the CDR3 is TGTGCCAGCAGTTTACTTATCTACGAGCAGTACTTC. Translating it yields CASSLLIYEQYF.

CDR3 DNA: TGTGCCAGCAGTTACTCGAGGGCTGGGGCCAACGTCCTGACTTTC. Translating it yields CASSYSRAGANVLTF. This chain links TRBV6-5 with TRBJ2-6, with TRBD2 as a possible D gene (5 bases). The CDR3 runs to 15 residues. Germline loops: CDR1 MNHEY, CDR2 SVGAGI. Trimming stripped 0 bases from V and 2 bases from J, with 5 bases between.

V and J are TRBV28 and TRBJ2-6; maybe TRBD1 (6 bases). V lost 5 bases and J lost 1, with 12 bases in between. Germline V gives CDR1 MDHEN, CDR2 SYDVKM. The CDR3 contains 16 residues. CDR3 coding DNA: TGTGCCAGCAGTCACAGGGTTGGGTCTGGGGCCAACGTCCTGACTTTC. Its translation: CASSHRVGSGANVLTF.

This CDR3 is CASSRTGGNYNEQFF. The CDR3 DNA sequence: TGTGCCAGCAGCCGGACAGGGGGCAACTACAATGAGCAGTTCTTC. This chain connects TRBV27 to TRBJ2-1, with 11 nucleotides matching TRBD1. Germline CDR1 and CDR2: MNHEY and SMNVEV (reference sequence). With V trimmed by 6 bases and J by 3 bases, 4 bases remained unmatched. The length of the CDR3 is 15 residues.

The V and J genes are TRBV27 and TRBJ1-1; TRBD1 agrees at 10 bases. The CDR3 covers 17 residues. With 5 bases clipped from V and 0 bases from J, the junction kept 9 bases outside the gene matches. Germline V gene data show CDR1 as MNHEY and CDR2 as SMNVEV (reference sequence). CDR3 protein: CASSTTGTGVMNTEAFF. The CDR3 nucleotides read TGTGCCAGCAGTACTACCGGGACAGGGGTCATGAACACTGAAGCTTTCTTT.

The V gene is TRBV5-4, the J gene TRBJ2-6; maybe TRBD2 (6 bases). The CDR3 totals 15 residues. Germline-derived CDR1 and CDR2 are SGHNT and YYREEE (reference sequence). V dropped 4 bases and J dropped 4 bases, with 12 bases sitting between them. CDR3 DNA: TGTGCCAGCAGCGGGGGGACGAGGGGGGCCAACGTCCTGACTTTC. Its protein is CASSGGTRGANVLTF.

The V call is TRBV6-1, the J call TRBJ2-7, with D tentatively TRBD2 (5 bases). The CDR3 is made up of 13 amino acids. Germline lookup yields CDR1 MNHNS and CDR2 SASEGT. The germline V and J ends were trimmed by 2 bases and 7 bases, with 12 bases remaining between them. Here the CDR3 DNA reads TGTGCCAGCAGTGAATCACGGCCGGGGGAGCAGTACTTC. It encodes CASSESRPGEQYF.

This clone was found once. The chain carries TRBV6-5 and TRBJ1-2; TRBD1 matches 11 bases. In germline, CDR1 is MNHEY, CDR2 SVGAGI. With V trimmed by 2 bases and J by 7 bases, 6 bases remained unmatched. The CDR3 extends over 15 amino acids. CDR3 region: CASSYGQGAFSGYTF. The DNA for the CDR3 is TGTGCCAGCAGTTACGGACAGGGGGCGTTCAGTGGCTACACCTTC.

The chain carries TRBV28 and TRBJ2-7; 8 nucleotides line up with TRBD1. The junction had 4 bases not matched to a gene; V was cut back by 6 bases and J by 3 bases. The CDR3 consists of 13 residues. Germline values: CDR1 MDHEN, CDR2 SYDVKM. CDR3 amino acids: CASSMTGVYEQYF. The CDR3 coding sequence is TGTGCCAGCAGCATGACAGGGGTCTACGAGCAGTACTTC.

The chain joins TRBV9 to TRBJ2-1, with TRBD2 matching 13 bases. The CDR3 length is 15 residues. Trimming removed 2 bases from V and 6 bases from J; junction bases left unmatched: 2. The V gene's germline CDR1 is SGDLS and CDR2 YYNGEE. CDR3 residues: CASSVGLAGFNEQFF. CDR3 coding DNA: TGTGCCAGCAGCGTGGGACTAGCGGGATTCAATGAGCAGTTCTTC.

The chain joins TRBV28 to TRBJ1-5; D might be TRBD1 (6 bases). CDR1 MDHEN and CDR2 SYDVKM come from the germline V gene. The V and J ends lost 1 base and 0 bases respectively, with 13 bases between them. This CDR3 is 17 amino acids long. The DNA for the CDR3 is TGTGCCAGCAGTTTATTTTCAGGGGAGTATAGCAATCAGCCCCAGCATTTT. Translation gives CASSLFSGEYSNQPQHF.

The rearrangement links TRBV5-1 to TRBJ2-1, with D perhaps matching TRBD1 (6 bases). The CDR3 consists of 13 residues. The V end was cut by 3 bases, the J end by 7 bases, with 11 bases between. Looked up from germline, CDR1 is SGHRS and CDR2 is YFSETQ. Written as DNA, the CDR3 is TGCGCCAGCAGCTCCCTCAGGGGTAATGAGCAGTTCTTC. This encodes CASSSLRGNEQFF. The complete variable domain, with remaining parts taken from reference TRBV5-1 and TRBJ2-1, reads KAGVTQTPRYLIKTRGQQVTLSCSPISGHRSVSWYQQTPGQGLQFLFEYFSETQRNKGNFPGRFSGRQFSNSRSEMNVSTLELGDSALYLCASSSLRGNEQFFGPGTRLTVL.

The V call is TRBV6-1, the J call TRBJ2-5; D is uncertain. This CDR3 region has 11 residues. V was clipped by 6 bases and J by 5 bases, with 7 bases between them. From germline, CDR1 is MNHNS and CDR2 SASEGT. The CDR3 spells CASRTGETQYF. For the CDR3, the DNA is TGTGCCAGCAGGACTGGGGAGACCCAGTACTTC.

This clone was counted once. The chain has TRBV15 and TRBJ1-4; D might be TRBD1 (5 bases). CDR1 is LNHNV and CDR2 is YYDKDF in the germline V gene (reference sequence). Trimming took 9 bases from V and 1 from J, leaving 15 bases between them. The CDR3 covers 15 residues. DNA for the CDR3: TGTGCCACTGGGGCGGACGGCGTAACTAATGAAAAACTGTTTTTT. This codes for CATGADGVTNEKLFF.

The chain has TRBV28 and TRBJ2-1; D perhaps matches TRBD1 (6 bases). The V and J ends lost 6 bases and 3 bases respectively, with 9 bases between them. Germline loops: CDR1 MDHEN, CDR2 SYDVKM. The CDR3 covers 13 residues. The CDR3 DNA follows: TGTGCCAGCAGAGGACAGATCTACAATGAGCAGTTCTTC. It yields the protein CASRGQIYNEQFF.

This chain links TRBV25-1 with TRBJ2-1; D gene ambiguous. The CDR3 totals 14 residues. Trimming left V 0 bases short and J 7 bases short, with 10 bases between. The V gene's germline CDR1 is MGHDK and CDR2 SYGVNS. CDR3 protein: CASSEYPDGNEQFF. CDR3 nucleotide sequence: TGTGCCAGCAGTGAATATCCAGATGGTAATGAGCAGTTCTTC.

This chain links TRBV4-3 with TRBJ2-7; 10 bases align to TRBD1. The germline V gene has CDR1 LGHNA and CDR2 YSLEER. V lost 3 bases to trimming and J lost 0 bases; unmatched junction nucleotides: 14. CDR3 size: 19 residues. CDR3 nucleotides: TGCGCCAGCAGCCACCGCGTAAGCGACAGGGGGCCCTTCTCCTACGAGCAGTACTTC. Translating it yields CASSHRVSDRGPFSYEQYF.

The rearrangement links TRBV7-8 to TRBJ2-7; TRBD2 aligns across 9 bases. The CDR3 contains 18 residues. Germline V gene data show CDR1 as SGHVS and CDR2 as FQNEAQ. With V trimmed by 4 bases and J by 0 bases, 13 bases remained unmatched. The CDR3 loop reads CASSWSQSLAGNSYEQYF. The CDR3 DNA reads TGTGCCAGCAGCTGGAGCCAGTCGCTAGCGGGAAACTCCTACGAGCAGTACTTC.

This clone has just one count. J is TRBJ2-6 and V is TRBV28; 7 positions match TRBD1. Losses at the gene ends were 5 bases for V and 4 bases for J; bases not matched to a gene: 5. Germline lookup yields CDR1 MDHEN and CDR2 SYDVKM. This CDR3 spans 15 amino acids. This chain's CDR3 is CASSVTGSGANVLTF. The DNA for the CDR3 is TGTGCCAGCAGTGTGACAGGGTCCGGGGCCAACGTCCTGACTTTC.

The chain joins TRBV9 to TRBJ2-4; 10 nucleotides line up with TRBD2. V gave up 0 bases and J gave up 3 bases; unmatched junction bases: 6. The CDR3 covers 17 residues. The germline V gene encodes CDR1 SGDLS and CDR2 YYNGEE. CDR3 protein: CASSVDPLAGVKNIQYF. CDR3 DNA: TGTGCCAGCAGCGTAGACCCTCTAGCGGGAGTCAAAAACATTCAGTACTTC.

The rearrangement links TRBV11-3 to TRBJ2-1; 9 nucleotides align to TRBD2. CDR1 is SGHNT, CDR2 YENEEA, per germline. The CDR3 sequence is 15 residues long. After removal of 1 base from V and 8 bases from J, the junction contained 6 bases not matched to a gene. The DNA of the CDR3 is TGTGCCAGCAGCTTAGGTGCGGGAGGGCCGGATGAGCAGTTCTTC. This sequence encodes CASSLGAGGPDEQFF.

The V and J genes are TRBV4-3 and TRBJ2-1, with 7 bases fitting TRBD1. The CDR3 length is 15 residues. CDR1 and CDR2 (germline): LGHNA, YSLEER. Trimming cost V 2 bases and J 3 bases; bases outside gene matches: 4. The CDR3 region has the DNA TGCGCCAGCAGCCAAAAGACAGGGTTCTACAATGAGCAGTTCTTC. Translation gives CASSQKTGFYNEQFF.

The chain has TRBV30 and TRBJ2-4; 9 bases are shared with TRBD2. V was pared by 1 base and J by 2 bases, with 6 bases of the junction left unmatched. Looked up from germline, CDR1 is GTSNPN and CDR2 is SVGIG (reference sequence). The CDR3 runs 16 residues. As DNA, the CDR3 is TGTGCCTGGAGTGCCCTAGCGGGAATAACCAAAAACATTCAGTACTTC. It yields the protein CAWSALAGITKNIQYF.

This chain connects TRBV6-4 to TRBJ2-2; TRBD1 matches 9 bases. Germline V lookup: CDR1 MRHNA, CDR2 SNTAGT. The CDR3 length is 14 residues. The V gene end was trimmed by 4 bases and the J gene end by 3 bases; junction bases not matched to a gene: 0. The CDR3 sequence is CASSGDRDTGELFF. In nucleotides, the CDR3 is TGTGCCAGCAGTGGGGACAGGGACACCGGGGAGCTGTTTTTT.

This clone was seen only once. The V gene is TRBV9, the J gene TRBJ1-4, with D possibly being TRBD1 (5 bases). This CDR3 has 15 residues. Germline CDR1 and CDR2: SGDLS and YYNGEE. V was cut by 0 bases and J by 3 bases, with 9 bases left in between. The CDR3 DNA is TGTGCCAGCAGCGTAGGGTGGGGGGCTAATGAAAAACTGTTTTTT. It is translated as CASSVGWGANEKLFF.

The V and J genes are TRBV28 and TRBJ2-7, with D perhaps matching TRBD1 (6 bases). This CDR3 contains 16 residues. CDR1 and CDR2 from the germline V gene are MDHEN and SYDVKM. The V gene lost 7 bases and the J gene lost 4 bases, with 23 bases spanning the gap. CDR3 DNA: TGTGCCAGCAATCCAGGAGCGCTGGGGGCCGTTTACGAGCAGTACTTC. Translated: CASNPGALGAVYEQYF.